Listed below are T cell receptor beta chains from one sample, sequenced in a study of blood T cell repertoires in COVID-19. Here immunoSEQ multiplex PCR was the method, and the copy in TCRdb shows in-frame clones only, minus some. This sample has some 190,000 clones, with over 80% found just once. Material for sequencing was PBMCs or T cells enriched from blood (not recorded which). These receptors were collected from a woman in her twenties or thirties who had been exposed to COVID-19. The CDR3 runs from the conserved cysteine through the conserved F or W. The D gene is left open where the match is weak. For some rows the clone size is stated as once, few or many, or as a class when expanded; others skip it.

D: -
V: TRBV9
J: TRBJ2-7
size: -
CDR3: CASTKGEGYSYEQYF
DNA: TGTGCCAGCACCAAGGGGGAGGGATACTCCTACGAGCAGTACTTC

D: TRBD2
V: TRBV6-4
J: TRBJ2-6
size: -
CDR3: CASSDGTSDSGANVLTF
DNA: TGTGCCAGCAGTGACGGGACTAGCGACTCTGGGGCCAACGTCCTGACTTTC

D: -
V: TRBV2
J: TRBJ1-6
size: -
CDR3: CASRGHDNSPLHF
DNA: TGTGCCAGCAGGGGACACGACAATTCACCCCTCCACTTT

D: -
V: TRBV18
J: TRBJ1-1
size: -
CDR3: CASSPPAGENTEAFF
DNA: TGTGCCAGCTCACCACCAGCGGGGGAGAACACTGAAGCTTTCTTT

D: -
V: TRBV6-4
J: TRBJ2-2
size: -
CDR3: CASSERDLTVGELFF
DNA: TGTGCCAGCAGTGAACGGGACTTAACAGTCGGGGAGCTGTTTTTT

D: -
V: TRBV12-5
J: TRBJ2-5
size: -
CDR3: CASAPLGRGEETQYF
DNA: TGTGCTAGTGCCCCCCTTGGCAGGGGGGAAGAGACCCAGTACTTC

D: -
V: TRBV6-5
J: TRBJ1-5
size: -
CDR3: CASSPGGKHQPQHF
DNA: TGTGCCAGCAGCCCCGGAGGGAAGCATCAGCCCCAGCATTTT

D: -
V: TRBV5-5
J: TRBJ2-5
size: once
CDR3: CASSLLQETQYF
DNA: TGTGCCAGCAGCTTGCTCCAAGAGACCCAGTACTTC

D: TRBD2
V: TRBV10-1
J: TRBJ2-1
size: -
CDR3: CASSESSGRNEQFF
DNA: TGCGCCAGCAGTGAGTCTAGCGGGCGCAATGAGCAGTTCTTC

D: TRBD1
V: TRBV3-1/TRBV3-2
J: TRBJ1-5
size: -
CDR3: CASSRARRGQVDNQPQHF
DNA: TGTGCCAGCAGCCGAGCTCGTCGGGGACAGGTCGACAATCAGCCCCAGCATTTT

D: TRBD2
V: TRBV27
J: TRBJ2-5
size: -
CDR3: CASSQTGGWETQYF
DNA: TGTGCCAGCAGTCAGACGGGGGGGTGGGAGACCCAGTACTTC

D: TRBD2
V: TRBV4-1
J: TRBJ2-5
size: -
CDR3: CASSQSGGPYQYF
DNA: TGCGCCAGCAGCCAGTCGGGGGGGCCTTACCAGTACTTC

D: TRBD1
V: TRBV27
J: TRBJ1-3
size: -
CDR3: CASSLTGAGNTIYF
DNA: TGTGCCAGCAGTTTGACAGGGGCTGGAAACACCATATATTTT

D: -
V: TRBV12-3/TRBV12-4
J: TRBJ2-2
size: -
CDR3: CASRSGNTGELFF
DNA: TGTGCCAGCAGATCAGGGAATACCGGGGAGCTGTTTTTT

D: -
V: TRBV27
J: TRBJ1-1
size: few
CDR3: CASSFVENTEAFF
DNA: TGTGCCAGCAGTTTTGTAGAAAACACTGAAGCTTTCTTT

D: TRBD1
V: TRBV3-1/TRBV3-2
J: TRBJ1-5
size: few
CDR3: CASSHGTGGNQPQHF
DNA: TGTGCCAGCAGCCACGGGACAGGGGGAAATCAGCCCCAGCATTTT

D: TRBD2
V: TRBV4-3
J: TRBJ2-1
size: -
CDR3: CASSQLRGGLDEQFF
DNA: TGCGCCAGCAGCCAACTCCGGGGGGGGCTTGATGAGCAGTTCTTC

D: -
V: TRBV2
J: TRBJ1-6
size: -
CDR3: CASSYGEAVGPLHF
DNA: TGTGCCAGCTCCTATGGGGAGGCCGTGGGACCCCTCCACTTT

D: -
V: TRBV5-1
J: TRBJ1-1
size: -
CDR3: CASSFTGLGAFF
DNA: TGCGCCAGCAGCTTCACAGGCCTTGGAGCTTTCTTT

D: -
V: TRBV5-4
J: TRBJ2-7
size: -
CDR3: CASSLDQGSYEQYF
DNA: TGTGCCAGCAGCTTGGATCAGGGTAGCTACGAGCAGTACTTC

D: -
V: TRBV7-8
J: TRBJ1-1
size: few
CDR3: CASSLVRARGDTEAFF
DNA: TGTGCCAGCAGCTTAGTAAGGGCCCGGGGGGACACTGAAGCTTTCTTT

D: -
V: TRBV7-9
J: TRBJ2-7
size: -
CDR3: CASSLDGSSSYEQYF
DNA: TGTGCCAGCAGCTTAGATGGGAGCAGCTCCTACGAGCAGTACTTC

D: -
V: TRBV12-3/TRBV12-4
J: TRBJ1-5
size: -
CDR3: CASKLLGQPQHF
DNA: TGTGCCAGCAAACTCCTGGGCCAGCCCCAGCATTTT

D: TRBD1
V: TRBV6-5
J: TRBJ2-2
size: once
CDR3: CASRNRGVTGELFF
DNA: TGTGCCAGCAGAAACAGGGGGGTCACCGGGGAGCTGTTTTTT

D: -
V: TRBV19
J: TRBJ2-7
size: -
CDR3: CASSIGSGNNGYEQYF
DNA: TGTGCCAGTAGTATAGGGTCAGGGAATAATGGCTACGAGCAGTACTTC

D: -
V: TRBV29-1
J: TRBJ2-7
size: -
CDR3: CSVGAFSLEQYF
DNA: TGCAGCGTGGGGGCATTCTCCCTCGAGCAGTACTTC

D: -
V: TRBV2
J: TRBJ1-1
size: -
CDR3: CASSSDRLMNTEAFF
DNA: TGTGCCAGCAGTTCCGACAGGTTAATGAACACTGAAGCTTTCTTT